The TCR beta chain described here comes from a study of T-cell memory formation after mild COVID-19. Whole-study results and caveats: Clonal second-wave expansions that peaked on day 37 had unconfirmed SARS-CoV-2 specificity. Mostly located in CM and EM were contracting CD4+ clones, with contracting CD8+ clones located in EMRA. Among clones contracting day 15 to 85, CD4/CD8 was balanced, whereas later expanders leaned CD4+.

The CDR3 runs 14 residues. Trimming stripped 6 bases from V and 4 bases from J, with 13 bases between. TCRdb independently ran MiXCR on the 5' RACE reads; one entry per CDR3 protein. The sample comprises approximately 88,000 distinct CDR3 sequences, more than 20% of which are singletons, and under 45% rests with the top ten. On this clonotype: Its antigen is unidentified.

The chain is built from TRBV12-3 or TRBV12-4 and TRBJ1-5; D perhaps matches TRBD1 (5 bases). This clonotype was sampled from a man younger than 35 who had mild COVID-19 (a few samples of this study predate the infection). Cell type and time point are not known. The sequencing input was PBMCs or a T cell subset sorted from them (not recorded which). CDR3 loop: CASSLGGVNQPQHF. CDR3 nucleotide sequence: TGTGCCAGCAGCCTGGGGGGGGTGAATCAGCCCCAGCATTTT.